This TCR beta chain was identified in a study of CD8 T cells in Susac syndrome. Reverse transcription of 0.5 to 1 ug RNA was carried out with random hexamers. TCRdb fed the immunoSEQ multiplex PCR reads into MiXCR, producing one record per CDR3 protein. The data contain 150,000 to 190,000 distinct CDR3 sequences, about 95% of them singletons. This CDR3 has 13 residues. Germline CDR1 and CDR2: SGDLS and YYNGEE. V gave up 3 bases and J gave up 6 bases; unmatched junction bases: 4. The source of this sequence is a human donor with multiple sclerosis. The sample was CD8+ T cells from PBMCs. V usage is TRBV9 and J usage is TRBJ2-3; 7 bases agree with TRBD2. CDR3 protein: CASSGSGLDTQYF. The CDR3 DNA reads as TGTGCCAGCAGCGGTAGCGGGTTGGATACGCAGTATTTT.